This TCR beta chain emerged from a study of blood T cell repertoires in COVID-19. The CDR3 contains 12 residues. V lost 10 bases to trimming and J lost 8 bases; unmatched junction nucleotides: 7. CDR1 and CDR2 (germline): MNHNY, SVGAGI (reference sequence). Assay used: immunoSEQ multiplex PCR; TCRdb lists only in-frame clones, some missing. The sample includes 150,000 to 200,000 clones, approximately 79% of them seen just once. The TCR comes from a woman aged 35 to 49 with COVID-19, enrolled during active disease. The sample comprised peripheral blood. The rearrangement joins TRBV6-6 to TRBJ1-2; 10 nucleotides match TRBD1. The CDR3 spells CATRQGAGGYTF. The CDR3 nucleotides read TGTGCCACCAGACAGGGGGCGGGGGGCTACACCTTC.